These T cell receptor beta chains were read from a single sample in a study of cytomegalovirus exposure and HLA in healthy donors. Produced via immunoSEQ multiplex PCR; TCRdb's table is partial and in-frame only. Of about 170,000 clones in the sample, roughly 73% are singletons; the top ten hold around 3%. The sequencing input was PBMCs. These receptors originate from a female donor in good health and CMV-seronegative. The CDR3 runs from the conserved cysteine through the conserved F or W. The D gene is left open where the match is weak. Size tells how often a clone was seen (once, few, many) or the class of an expanded clone, and some rows leave it out.

V gene	D gene	J gene	clone size	CDR3 protein	CDR3 DNA
TRBV2	.	TRBJ1-2	.	CASSGTAVRGYGYTF	TGTGCCAGCAGTGGTACGGCGGTCCGGGGCTATGGCTACACCTTC
TRBV14	.	TRBJ2-7	few	CASSQDLGTLYEQYF	TGTGCCAGCAGCCAAGATCTCGGGACACTCTACGAGCAGTACTTC
TRBV4-1	.	TRBJ1-1	.	CASSQEYSRNTEAFF	TGCGCCAGCAGCCAAGAATATAGCAGGAACACTGAAGCTTTCTTT
TRBV15	.	TRBJ2-5	.	CATSRDRRGHQETQYF	TGTGCCACCAGCAGAGATCGGCGGGGGCACCAAGAGACCCAGTACTTC
TRBV9	.	TRBJ2-2	once	CASSVRTQVNTGELFF	TGTGCCAGCAGCGTTAGAACACAGGTGAACACCGGGGAGCTGTTTTTT
TRBV4-3	TRBD1	TRBJ1-2	.	CASSQEDREGGYTF	TGCGCCAGCAGCCAAGAGGACAGGGAAGGTGGCTACACCTTC
TRBV7-3	TRBD1	TRBJ1-1	.	CASSLNGGGQAEAFF	TGTGCCAGCAGCTTAAATGGAGGGGGCCAGGCTGAAGCTTTCTTT
TRBV19	.	TRBJ1-4	once	CASSYWAGEEGEKLFF	TGTGCCAGTAGTTACTGGGCGGGGGAGGAGGGCGAAAAACTGTTTTTT
TRBV19	.	TRBJ1-1	.	CASMKGGTEAFF	TGTGCCAGTATGAAGGGAGGCACTGAAGCTTTCTTT
TRBV5-1	TRBD1	TRBJ2-7	.	CASRVQGVSYEQYF	TGCGCCAGCAGGGTCCAGGGGGTTTCCTACGAGCAGTACTTC
TRBV18	.	TRBJ2-7	.	CASSPPVRSGPSYERYF	TGTGCCAGCTCACCACCGGTGAGAAGCGGGCCCTCCTACGAGCGGTACTTC
TRBV14	.	TRBJ2-3	few	CASSQSLNRDTQYF	TGTGCCAGCAGCCAATCCCTTAACAGGGATACGCAGTATTTT
TRBV27	TRBD2	TRBJ2-2	.	CASSWTSGRASNTGELFF	TGTGCCAGCAGTTGGACTAGCGGGAGGGCCTCGAACACCGGGGAGCTGTTTTTT
TRBV28	.	TRBJ2-7	.	CASSYAPSSYEQYF	TGTGCCAGCAGTTACGCGCCGAGCTCCTACGAGCAGTACTTC
TRBV4-3	TRBD1	TRBJ2-7	.	CASSQGQGREQYF	TGCGCCAGCAGCCAAGGACAGGGGAGGGAGCAGTACTTC
TRBV18	.	TRBJ1-1	.	CASSPGGYKTEAFF	TGTGCCAGCTCACCAGGGGGGTATAAGACTGAAGCTTTCTTT
TRBV5-4	TRBD1	TRBJ1-2	.	CASTKGTVGYGYTF	TGTGCCAGCACCAAAGGGACAGTCGGCTATGGCTACACCTTC
TRBV2	TRBD2	TRBJ2-3	few	CARMSGKVQYF	TGTGCCAGGATGAGCGGGAAGGTGCAGTATTTT
TRBV21-1	.	TRBJ1-5	once	CASTKTNNQPQHF	TGTGCCAGCACAAAGACAAATAATCAGCCCCAGCATTTT
TRBV7-9	.	TRBJ1-1	.	CASSLGVRGTEAFF	TGTGCCAGCAGCTTAGGTGTCAGGGGAACAGAAGCTTTCTTT
TRBV19	.	TRBJ1-5	.	CASSIHRDNQPQHF	TGTGCCAGTAGTATTCACAGGGATAATCAGCCCCAGCATTTT
TRBV15	.	TRBJ1-1	.	CATSRDAGNTEAFF	TGTGCCACCAGCAGAGATGCCGGGAACACTGAAGCTTTCTTT
TRBV6-5	.	TRBJ2-5	.	CASSPRGSGQETQYF	TGTGCCAGCAGTCCCCGGGGGAGTGGGCAAGAGACCCAGTACTTC
TRBV7-8	.	TRBJ1-3	.	CASSLAQGNTIYF	TGTGCCAGCAGCTTAGCACAGGGAAACACCATATATTTT
TRBV2	.	TRBJ1-1	once	CASSEFQGGEIEAFF	TGTGCCAGCAGTGAATTTCAGGGCGGGGAGATTGAAGCTTTCTTT
TRBV30	TRBD2	TRBJ2-1	.	CAWSVFGASGATYNEQFF	TGTGCCTGGAGTGTATTCGGGGCTAGCGGAGCAACCTACAATGAGCAGTTCTTC
TRBV7-9	.	TRBJ2-2	.	CASSLKGSSVDTGELFF	TGTGCCAGCAGCTTAAAGGGGTCTAGCGTTGACACCGGGGAGCTGTTTTTT
TRBV6-6	.	TRBJ2-1	once	CASRRQYNEQFF	TGTGCCAGCAGGCGACAGTACAATGAGCAGTTCTTC
TRBV30	.	TRBJ2-7	.	CAWSLLTYEQYF	TGTGCCTGGAGTCTACTCACCTACGAGCAGTACTTC
TRBV19	.	TRBJ2-3	.	CASSIGGGTDTQYF	TGTGCCAGTAGTATCGGCGGGGGCACAGATACGCAGTATTTT
TRBV11-2	.	TRBJ1-1	.	CASSLNRENEAFF	TGTGCCAGCAGCTTAAACAGGGAAAATGAAGCTTTCTTT
TRBV5-4	TRBD1	TRBJ1-1	.	CASSWDRQQNTEAFF	TGTGCCAGCAGCTGGGACAGACAACAGAACACTGAAGCTTTCTTT
TRBV28	.	TRBJ1-4	.	CASSPAGDSNEKLFF	TGTGCCAGCAGTCCAGCAGGGGATTCTAATGAAAAACTGTTTTTT
TRBV28	.	TRBJ2-3	once	CASSLKTDTQYF	TGTGCCAGCTCCCTAAAGACAGATACGCAGTATTTT
TRBV18	.	TRBJ1-1	.	CASSPIRGLNTEAFF	TGTGCCAGCTCACCGATCAGAGGGCTGAACACTGAAGCTTTCTTT
TRBV7-2	TRBD1	TRBJ1-2	.	CASSQGQGYGYGYTF	TGTGCCAGCAGCCAAGGACAGGGGTACGGCTATGGCTACACCTTC
TRBV19	.	TRBJ1-1	.	CASTLRRGFSKAFF	TGTGCCAGTACTCTTCGAAGGGGATTCAGTAAAGCTTTCTTT
TRBV25-1	.	TRBJ2-7	.	CASQGFAAPYEQYF	TGTGCCAGTCAGGGGTTTGCGGCCCCCTACGAGCAGTACTTC
TRBV5-1	TRBD2	TRBJ2-1	.	CASSPRLAGSLGNEQFF	TGCGCCAGCAGCCCTCGACTAGCGGGAAGCCTTGGGAATGAGCAGTTCTTC
TRBV7-2	.	TRBJ2-7	once	CASSSWTVGEQYF	TGTGCCAGCAGCTCCTGGACAGTCGGCGAGCAGTACTTC
TRBV5-5	TRBD1	TRBJ1-1	.	CASSLWAGGAETEAFF	TGTGCCAGCAGCCTGTGGGCAGGGGGCGCTGAGACTGAAGCTTTCTTT
TRBV30	.	TRBJ1-5	once	CAWGKGLSNQPQHF	TGTGCCTGGGGAAAGGGACTCAGCAATCAGCCCCAGCATTTT
TRBV7-3	.	TRBJ2-1	.	CASSYSRRDEQFF	TGTGCCAGCAGCTACAGTCGGAGGGATGAGCAGTTCTTC
TRBV19	.	TRBJ2-6	once	CASTILGAGEAGANVLTF	TGTGCCAGTACCATCTTGGGGGCAGGGGAAGCTGGGGCCAACGTCCTGACTTTC
TRBV7-2	TRBD1	TRBJ2-3	few	CASSDRVGADTQYF	TGTGCCAGCTCGGACAGGGTCGGCGCAGATACGCAGTATTTT
TRBV25-1	.	TRBJ1-2	.	CASSWQYGYTF	TGTGCCAGCAGTTGGCAGTATGGCTACACCTTC
TRBV5-1	.	TRBJ1-5	few	CASSLLGDSNQPQHF	TGCGCCAGCAGCTTGCTTGGAGATAGCAATCAGCCCCAGCATTTT
TRBV2	.	TRBJ2-7	.	CASTKDSYEQYF	TGTGCCAGCACTAAGGACAGCTACGAGCAGTACTTC
TRBV2	.	TRBJ1-6	.	CASSHPDNSPLHF	TGTGCCAGCAGTCATCCAGATAATTCACCCCTCCACTTT
TRBV28	TRBD1	TRBJ2-7	.	CASSHGTGVSYEQYF	TGTGCCAGCAGTCACGGGACAGGGGTCTCCTACGAGCAGTACTTC
TRBV7-9	.	TRBJ1-1	.	CASSPMGADTEAFF	TGTGCCAGCAGCCCGATGGGGGCCGATACTGAAGCTTTCTTT
TRBV18	TRBD2	TRBJ2-7	.	CASSPIVAGGVYEQYF	TGTGCCAGCTCACCGATAGTAGCGGGGGGGGTCTACGAGCAGTACTTC
TRBV5-6	.	TRBJ1-1	.	CASSLFRVNTEAFF	TGTGCCAGCAGCTTGTTCCGAGTGAACACTGAAGCTTTCTTT
TRBV11-3	TRBD1	TRBJ1-1	.	CASSSWTGKNTEAFF	TGTGCCAGCAGCTCCTGGACAGGAAAGAACACTGAAGCTTTCTTT
TRBV19	.	TRBJ1-5	.	CASSMPGDNQPQHF	TGTGCCAGTAGTATGCCAGGGGACAATCAGCCCCAGCATTTT